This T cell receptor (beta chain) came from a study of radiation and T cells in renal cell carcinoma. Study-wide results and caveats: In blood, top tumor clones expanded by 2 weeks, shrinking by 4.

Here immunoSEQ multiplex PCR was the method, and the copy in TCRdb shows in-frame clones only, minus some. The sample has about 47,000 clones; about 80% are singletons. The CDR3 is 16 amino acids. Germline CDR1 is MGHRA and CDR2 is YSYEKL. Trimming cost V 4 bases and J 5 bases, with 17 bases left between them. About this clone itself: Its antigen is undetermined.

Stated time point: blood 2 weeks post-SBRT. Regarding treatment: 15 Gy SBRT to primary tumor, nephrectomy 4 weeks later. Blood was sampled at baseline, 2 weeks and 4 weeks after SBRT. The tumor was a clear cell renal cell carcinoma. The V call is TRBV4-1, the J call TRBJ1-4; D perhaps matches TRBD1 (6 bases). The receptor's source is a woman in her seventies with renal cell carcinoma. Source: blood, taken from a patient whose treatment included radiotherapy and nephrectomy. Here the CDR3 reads CASSRWSGGLNEKLFF. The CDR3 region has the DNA TGCGCCAGCAGCCGCTGGAGTGGGGGCCTGAATGAAAAACTGTTTTTT.